These T cell receptor beta chains were read from a single sample in a study of control samples from healthy donors and cancer patients. Method: immunoSEQ multiplex PCR; TCRdb's copy keeps in-frame clones and lacks some. The sample includes over 100,000 clones, roughly 90% seen only once; the top ten take 3% to 3.5%. The sample taken for sequencing was blood. The receptors stem from a man aged 50-60 years in good health. The CDR3 runs from the conserved cysteine through the conserved F or W. A D gene is named only where the DNA matches it firmly. Some rows mark clone size as missing; the rest say once, few, many or name a class of expanded clone.

.,TRBJ2-7,.,TRBV6-5,TGTGCCAGCAGCCCCGACAGGAGCTCCTACGAGCAGTACTTC,CASSPDRSSYEQYF
.,TRBJ1-6,.,TRBV11-2,TGTGCCAGCAGCCCCAGAATGAGGAATTCACCCCTCCACTTT,CASSPRMRNSPLHF
.,TRBJ2-1,.,TRBV10-2,TGCGCCAGCAGTTTCGGATACAATGAGCAGTTCTTC,CASSFGYNEQFF
.,TRBJ2-3,.,TRBV6-5,TGTGCCAGCAGTTACGGGGGCAGCACAGATACGCAGTATTTT,CASSYGGSTDTQYF
TRBD1,TRBJ2-5,.,TRBV4-1,TGCGCCAGCAGCCAAGATAACAGGGGGTTGGAAGAGACCCAGTACTTC,CASSQDNRGLEETQYF
TRBD1,TRBJ2-7,once,TRBV5-1,TGCGCCAGCGGCCGGGGGACAGGGACCTACGAGCAGTACTTC,CASGRGTGTYEQYF
.,TRBJ2-7,.,TRBV28,TGTGCCAGCAGTTTACCGGACAGTATCTACGAGCAGTACTTC,CASSLPDSIYEQYF
TRBD1,TRBJ2-7,.,TRBV5-1,TGCGCCAGCAGCACGGGACAGGGGGCGTCGGAGCAGTACTTC,CASSTGQGASEQYF
TRBD2,TRBJ2-5,.,TRBV19,TGTGCCAGTAGTTTAGCGGGGGCGCGAGAGACCCAGTACTTC,CASSLAGARETQYF
.,TRBJ2-7,.,TRBV7-4,TGTGCCAGCAGCGCCCGGGACATACTTTACGAGCAGTACTTC,CASSARDILYEQYF
.,TRBJ2-2,.,TRBV6-5,TGTGCCAGCAGCTGGGACAACACCGGGGAGCTGTTTTTT,CASSWDNTGELFF
.,TRBJ1-1,.,TRBV7-3,TGTGCCAGCAGCTTAACGTCCAGAGATGAAGCTTTCTTT,CASSLTSRDEAFF
.,TRBJ1-1,.,TRBV28,TGTGCCACCACAAAACTTTCGAACACTGAAGCTTTCTTT,CATTKLSNTEAFF
TRBD2,TRBJ2-5,.,TRBV5-6,TGTGCCAGCAGGGTTAGCGGGGGGGCCTGGGAGACCCAGTACTTC,CASRVSGGAWETQYF
.,TRBJ2-2,.,TRBV24-1,TGTGCCACCAGTGATTATAGAGGGGCGGACACCGGGGAGCTGTTTTTT,CATSDYRGADTGELFF